This TCR beta chain was sequenced in a study of T-cell reconstitution after alpha-beta-depleted transplantation in children. The study's findings and limits: There were reportedly several hundred expanded graft clones from which alpha-beta T cells came about two months after transplant. T-cell counts and diversity were attributed mostly to newly produced T cells one year after transplant. In some patients, recipient T cells and intrathymic progenitors surviving conditioning explained high day-60 diversity.

CDR3 size: 16 residues. The J segment lost 2 bases and the V segment lost 1 base, leaving 7 bases of the junction unmatched. CDR1 and CDR2 (germline): DFQATT, SNEGSKA (reference sequence). Preparation of the TCRbeta library was carried out with unique molecular identifiers. Using its own MiXCR run on the PCR reads, TCRdb lists one record per CDR3 protein. Here the sample spans around 450,000 distinct CDR3 sequences, 10% being singletons. This clonotype was observed many times. The antigen remains unidentified. V gene TRBV20-1 combines with J gene TRBJ2-7; TRBD2 matches at 11 bases. Sequences were derived from PBMCs, sampled before TCRalphabeta/CD19-depleted stem cell transplant. The clonotype comes from a child under 10 years old with inherited bone marrow failure, due to receive a stem cell transplant. CDR3 in amino acids: CSARGVTSGRPYEQYF. CDR3 sequence (DNA): TGCAGTGCTAGAGGGGTCACTAGCGGGAGACCCTACGAGCAGTACTTC.